The T cell receptor beta chain under discussion was sequenced for a study of spatial heterogeneity in lung cancer. Overall study findings and caveats: Compared with follow-up, resection was when ubiquitous expanded tumor TCRs appeared in blood more.

The V end was cut by 3 bases, the J end by 6 bases, with 13 bases between. The germline gives CDR1 MNHEY, CDR2 SMNVEV (reference sequence). The CDR3 is made up of 14 amino acids. TCRdb reprocessed the 5' RACE reads with MiXCR, giving one entry per CDR3 protein. The sample yields more than 20,000 distinct CDR3 sequences, about 13% seen once. Time point given: sample taken at primary tumor resection. In each case, whole RNA from tumor, nontumor lung or frozen PBMC was sequenced unsorted. This clonotype was counted ten times or more. The antigen remains unidentified. The sequencing used PBMCs, collected at surgery. The V and J genes are TRBV27 and TRBJ2-3, with D possibly TRBD2 on 5 matching bases. The sequence derives from a female donor with early-stage non-small cell lung cancer. The CDR3 region has the DNA TGTGCCAGCAGTTTTAGCGAACTAGGGGATACGCAGTATTTT. It is translated as CASSFSELGDTQYF.